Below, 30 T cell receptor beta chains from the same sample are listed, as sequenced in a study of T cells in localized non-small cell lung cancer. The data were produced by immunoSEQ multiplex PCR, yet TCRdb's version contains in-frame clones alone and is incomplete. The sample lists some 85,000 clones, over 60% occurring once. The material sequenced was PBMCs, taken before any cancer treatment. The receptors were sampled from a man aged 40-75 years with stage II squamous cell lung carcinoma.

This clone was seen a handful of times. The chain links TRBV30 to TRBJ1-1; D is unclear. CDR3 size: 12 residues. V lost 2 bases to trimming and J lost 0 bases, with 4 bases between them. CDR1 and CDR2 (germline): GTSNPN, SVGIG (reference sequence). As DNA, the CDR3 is TGTGCCTGGAGTCTAATGAACACTGAAGCTTTCTTT. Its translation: CAWSLMNTEAFF.

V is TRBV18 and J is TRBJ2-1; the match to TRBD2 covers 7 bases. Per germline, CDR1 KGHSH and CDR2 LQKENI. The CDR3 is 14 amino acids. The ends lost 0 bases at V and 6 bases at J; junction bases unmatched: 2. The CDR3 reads CASSPPSGGNEQFF. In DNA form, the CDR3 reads TGTGCCAGCTCACCACCGTCGGGGGGCAATGAGCAGTTCTTC.

The CDR3 DNA reads TGTGCCAGCAGTTTAAGCGGGTCCTACGAGCAGTACTTC. This translates into CASSLSGSYEQYF. The V gene is TRBV6-5, the J gene TRBJ2-7, with a possible D match to TRBD2 (6 bases). V lost 4 bases to trimming and J lost 1 base, with 8 bases between them. The CDR3 totals 13 residues. The germline CDR1 and CDR2 sequences are MNHEY and SVGAGI.

CDR3 loop: CASSLSPLEPQHF. As DNA, the CDR3 is TGTGCCAGCAGCCTGTCCCCATTGGAGCCCCAGCATTTT. This chain connects TRBV5-6 to TRBJ1-5; the D is unclear. Trimming removed 4 bases at V and 8 bases at J, with 13 bases between. Germline V gene data show CDR1 as SGHDT and CDR2 as YYEEEE. This CDR3 region has 13 residues.

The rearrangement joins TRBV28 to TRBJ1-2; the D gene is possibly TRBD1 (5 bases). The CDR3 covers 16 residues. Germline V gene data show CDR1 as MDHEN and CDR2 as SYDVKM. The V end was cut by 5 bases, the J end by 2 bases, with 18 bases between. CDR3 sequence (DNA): TGTGCCAGCAGTAGAGGTTATGGGGGGTCGAACTATGGCTACACCTTC. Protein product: CASSRGYGGSNYGYTF.

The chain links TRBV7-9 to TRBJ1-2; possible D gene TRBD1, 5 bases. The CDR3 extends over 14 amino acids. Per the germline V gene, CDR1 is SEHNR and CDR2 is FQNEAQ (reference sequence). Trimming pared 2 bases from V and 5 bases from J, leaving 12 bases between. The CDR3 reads CASSLTQGGYGYTF. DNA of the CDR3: TGTGCCAGCAGCTTAACTCAGGGAGGGTATGGCTACACCTTC.

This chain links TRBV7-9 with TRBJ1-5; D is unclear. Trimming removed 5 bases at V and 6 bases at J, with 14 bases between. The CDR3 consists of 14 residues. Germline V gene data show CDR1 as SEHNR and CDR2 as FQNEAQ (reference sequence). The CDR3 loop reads CASSRAVSGQPQHF. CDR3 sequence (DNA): TGTGCCAGCAGCCGGGCCGTCAGTGGTCAGCCCCAGCATTTT.

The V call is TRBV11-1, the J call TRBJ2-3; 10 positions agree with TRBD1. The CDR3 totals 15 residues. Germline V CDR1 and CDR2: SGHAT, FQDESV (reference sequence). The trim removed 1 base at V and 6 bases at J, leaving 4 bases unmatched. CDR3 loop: CASSLEGQGTDTQYF. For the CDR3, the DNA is TGTGCCAGCAGCTTAGAGGGACAGGGGACCGATACGCAGTATTTT.

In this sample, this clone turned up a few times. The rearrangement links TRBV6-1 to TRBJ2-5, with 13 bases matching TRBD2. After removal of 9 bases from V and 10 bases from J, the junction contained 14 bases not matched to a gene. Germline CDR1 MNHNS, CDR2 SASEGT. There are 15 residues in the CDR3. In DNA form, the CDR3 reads TGTGCCAGTGACCGGACTAGCGGGAGACCGGGGGACCAGTACTTC. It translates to CASDRTSGRPGDQYF.

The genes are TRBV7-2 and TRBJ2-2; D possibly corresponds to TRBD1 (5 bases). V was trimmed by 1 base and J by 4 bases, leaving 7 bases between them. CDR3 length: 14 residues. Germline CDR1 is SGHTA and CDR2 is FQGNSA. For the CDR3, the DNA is TGTGCCAGCAGCTTAGACAGGAGCACCGGGGAGCTGTTTTTT. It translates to CASSLDRSTGELFF. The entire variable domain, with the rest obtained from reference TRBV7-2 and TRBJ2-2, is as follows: GAGVSQSPSNKVTEKGKDVELRCDPISGHTALYWYRQSLGQGLEFLIYFQGNSAPDKSGLPSDRFSAERTGGSVSTLTIQRTQQEDSAVYLCASSLDRSTGELFFGEGSRLTVL.

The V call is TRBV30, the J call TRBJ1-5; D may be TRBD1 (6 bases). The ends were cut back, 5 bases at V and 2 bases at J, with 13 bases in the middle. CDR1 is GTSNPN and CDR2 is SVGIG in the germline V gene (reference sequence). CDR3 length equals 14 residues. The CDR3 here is CAWGPAGGNQPQHF. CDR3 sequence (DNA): TGTGCCTGGGGCCCGGCAGGGGGCAATCAGCCCCAGCATTTT.

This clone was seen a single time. The CDR3 protein is CASSPNPGLADTGELFF. For the CDR3, the DNA is TGCGCCAGCAGCCCGAACCCGGGACTAGCGGATACCGGGGAGCTGTTTTTT. The rearrangement joins TRBV4-1 to TRBJ2-2, with 11 bases lining up with TRBD2. The germline V gene has CDR1 MGHRA and CDR2 YSYEKL. CDR3 length: 17 amino acids. The V gene end was trimmed by 4 bases and the J gene end by 5 bases; junction bases not matched to a gene: 9.

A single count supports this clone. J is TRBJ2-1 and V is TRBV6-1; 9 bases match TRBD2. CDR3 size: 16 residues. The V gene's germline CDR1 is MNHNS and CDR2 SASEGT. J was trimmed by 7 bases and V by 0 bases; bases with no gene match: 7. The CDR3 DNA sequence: TGTGCCAGCAGTGAAGCGTTAGCGGGAGTTAGGAATGAGCAGTTCTTC. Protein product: CASSEALAGVRNEQFF.

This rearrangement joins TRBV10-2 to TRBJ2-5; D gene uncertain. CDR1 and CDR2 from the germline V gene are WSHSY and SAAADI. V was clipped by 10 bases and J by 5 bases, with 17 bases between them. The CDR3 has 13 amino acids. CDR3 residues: CATHGSVGETQYF. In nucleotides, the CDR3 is TGCGCCACCCATGGATCGGTGGGGGAGACCCAGTACTTC.

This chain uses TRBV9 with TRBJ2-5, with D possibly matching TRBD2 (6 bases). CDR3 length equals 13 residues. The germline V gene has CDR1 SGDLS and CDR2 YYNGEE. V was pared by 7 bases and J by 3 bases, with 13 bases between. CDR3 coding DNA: TGTGCCAGCTCTTGGGACTCGAAAGAGACCCAGTACTTC. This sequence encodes CASSWDSKETQYF.

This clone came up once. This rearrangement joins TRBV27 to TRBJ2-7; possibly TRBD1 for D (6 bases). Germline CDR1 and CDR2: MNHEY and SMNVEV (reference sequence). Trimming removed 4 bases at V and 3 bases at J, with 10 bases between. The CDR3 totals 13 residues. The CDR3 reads CASSSLQGYEQYF. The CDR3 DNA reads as TGTGCCAGCAGTTCCTTACAGGGCTACGAGCAGTACTTC.

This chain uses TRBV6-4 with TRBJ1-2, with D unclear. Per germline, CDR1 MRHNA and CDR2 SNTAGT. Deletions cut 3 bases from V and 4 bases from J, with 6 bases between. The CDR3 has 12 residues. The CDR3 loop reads CASSDSGYGYTF. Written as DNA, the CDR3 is TGTGCCAGCAGTGATAGTGGCTATGGCTACACCTTC.

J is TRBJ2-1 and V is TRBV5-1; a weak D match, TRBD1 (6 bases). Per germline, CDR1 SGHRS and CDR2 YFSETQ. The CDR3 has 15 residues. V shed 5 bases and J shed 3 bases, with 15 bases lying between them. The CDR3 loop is CASRKGVSSYNEQFF. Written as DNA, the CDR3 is TGCGCCAGCAGAAAGGGGGTTAGCAGCTACAATGAGCAGTTCTTC.

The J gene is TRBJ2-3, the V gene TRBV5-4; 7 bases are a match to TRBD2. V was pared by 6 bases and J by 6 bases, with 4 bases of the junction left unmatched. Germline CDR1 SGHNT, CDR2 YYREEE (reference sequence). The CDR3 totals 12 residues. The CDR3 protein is CASNWGGDTQYF. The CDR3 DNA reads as TGTGCCAGCAACTGGGGAGGGGATACGCAGTATTTT.

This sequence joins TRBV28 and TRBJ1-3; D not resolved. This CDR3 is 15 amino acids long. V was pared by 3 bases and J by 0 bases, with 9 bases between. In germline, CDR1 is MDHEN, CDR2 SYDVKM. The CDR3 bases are TGTGCCAGCAGTTTCCAGTCAAGCTCTGGAAACACCATATATTTT. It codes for CASSFQSSSGNTIYF. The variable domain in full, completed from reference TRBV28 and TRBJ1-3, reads DVKVTQSSRYLVKRTGEKVFLECVQDMDHENMFWYRQDPGLGLRLIYFSYDVKMKEKGDIPEGYSVSREKKERFSLILESASTNQTSMYLCASSFQSSSGNTIYFGEGSWLTVV.

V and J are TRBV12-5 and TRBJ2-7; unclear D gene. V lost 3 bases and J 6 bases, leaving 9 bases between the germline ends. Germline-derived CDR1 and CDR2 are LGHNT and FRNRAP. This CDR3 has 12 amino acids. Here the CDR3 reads CASGFELGEQYF. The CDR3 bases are TGTGCTAGTGGTTTTGAGCTAGGCGAGCAGTACTTC.

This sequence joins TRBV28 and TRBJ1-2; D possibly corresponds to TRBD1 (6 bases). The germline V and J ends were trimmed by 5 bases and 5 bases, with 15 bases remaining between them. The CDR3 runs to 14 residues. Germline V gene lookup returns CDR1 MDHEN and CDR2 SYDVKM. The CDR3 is CASSQQGRGYGYTF. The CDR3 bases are TGTGCCAGCAGTCAACAGGGCAGGGGTTATGGCTACACCTTC.

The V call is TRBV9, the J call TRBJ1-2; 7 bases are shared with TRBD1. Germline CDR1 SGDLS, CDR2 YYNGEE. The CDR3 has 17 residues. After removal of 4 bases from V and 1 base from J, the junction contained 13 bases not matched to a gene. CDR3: CASSPARGGSDNYGYTF. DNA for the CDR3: TGTGCCAGCAGCCCAGCGAGAGGGGGCTCAGATAACTATGGCTACACCTTC.

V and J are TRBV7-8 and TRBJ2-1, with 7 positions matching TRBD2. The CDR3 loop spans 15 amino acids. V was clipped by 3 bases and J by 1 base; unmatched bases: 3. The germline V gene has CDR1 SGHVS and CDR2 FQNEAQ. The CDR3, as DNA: TGTGCCAGCAGCTTTTTGGGGGGGTCCTACAATGAGCAGTTCTTC. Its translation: CASSFLGGSYNEQFF.

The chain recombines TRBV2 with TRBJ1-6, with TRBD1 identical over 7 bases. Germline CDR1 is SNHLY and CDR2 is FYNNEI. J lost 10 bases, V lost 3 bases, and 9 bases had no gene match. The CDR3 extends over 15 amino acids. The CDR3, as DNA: TGTGCCAGCAGTGATAGACAGGGCGAACGGTCACCCCTCCACTTT. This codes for CASSDRQGERSPLHF.

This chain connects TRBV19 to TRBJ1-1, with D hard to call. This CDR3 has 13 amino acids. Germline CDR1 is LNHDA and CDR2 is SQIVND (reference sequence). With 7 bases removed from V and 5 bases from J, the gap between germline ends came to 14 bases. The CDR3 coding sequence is TGTGCCAGTATTGAGAGAGGGCATACTGAAGCTTTCTTT. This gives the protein CASIERGHTEAFF.

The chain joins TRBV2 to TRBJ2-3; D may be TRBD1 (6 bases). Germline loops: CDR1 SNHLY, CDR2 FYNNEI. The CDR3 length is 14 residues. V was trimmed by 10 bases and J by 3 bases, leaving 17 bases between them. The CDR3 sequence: CAILLDSETDTQYF. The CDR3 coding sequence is TGTGCCATCCTTTTGGACAGTGAGACAGATACGCAGTATTTT.

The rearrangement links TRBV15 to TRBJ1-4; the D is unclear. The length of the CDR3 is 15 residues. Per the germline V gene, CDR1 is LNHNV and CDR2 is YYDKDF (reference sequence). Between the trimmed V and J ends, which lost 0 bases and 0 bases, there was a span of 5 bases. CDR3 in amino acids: CATSRERATNEKLFF. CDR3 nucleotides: TGTGCCACCAGCAGAGAAAGAGCAACTAATGAAAAACTGTTTTTT.

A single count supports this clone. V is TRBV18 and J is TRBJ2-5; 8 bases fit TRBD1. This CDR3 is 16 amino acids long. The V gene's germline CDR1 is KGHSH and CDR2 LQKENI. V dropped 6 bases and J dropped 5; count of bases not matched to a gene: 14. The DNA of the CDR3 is TGTGCCAGCTCGCCCCAAGTTACAGGGGGTCGGGAGACCCAGTACTTC. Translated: CASSPQVTGGRETQYF.

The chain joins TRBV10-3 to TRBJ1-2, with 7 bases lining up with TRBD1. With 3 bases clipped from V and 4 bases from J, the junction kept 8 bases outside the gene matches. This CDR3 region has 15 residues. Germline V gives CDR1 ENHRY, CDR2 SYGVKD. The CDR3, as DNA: TGTGCCATCAGTGACCCCGCAGGGACAGCCTATGGCTACACCTTC. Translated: CAISDPAGTAYGYTF.